These 26 T cell receptor beta chains were sequenced from one sample in a study of T-cell reconstitution after alpha-beta-depleted transplantation in children. Using unique molecular identifiers, the investigators prepared the TCRbeta library. In TCRdb, the PCR reads were re-called with MiXCR into one record per CDR3 protein. The sample consists of around 250,000 distinct CDR3 sequences, 6.5% to 9% of them appearing once. The material was PBMCs, mostly from graft donor cells, obtained 180 days after TCRalphabeta/CD19-depleted stem cell transplant. The receptors originated from a male patient younger than 18 who had a stem cell transplant for acute lymphoblastic leukemia, so the T cells may come from the graft donor.

The chain has TRBV4-1 and TRBJ2-1; no clear D. The germline V gene encodes CDR1 MGHRA and CDR2 YSYEKL. V shed 0 bases and J shed 7 bases, with 13 bases lying between them. The CDR3 spans 15 residues. The DNA for the CDR3 is TGCGCCAGCAGCCAAGATTGGGCCCGGCGGAATGAGCAGTTCTTC. Translated, it gives CASSQDWARRNEQFF.

This clonotype was observed many times. The chain joins TRBV4-1 to TRBJ2-5; D is unresolved. The germline gives CDR1 MGHRA, CDR2 YSYEKL. The CDR3 runs to 14 residues. V gave up 1 base and J gave up 5 bases, with 11 bases separating them. The CDR3 reads CASSQVLEWETQYF. The DNA of the CDR3 is TGCGCCAGCAGCCAAGTCCTCGAGTGGGAGACCCAGTACTTC.

This clonotype has a count of ten or more. This chain links TRBV12-3 or TRBV12-4 with TRBJ1-1; D is possibly TRBD1 (5 bases). V lost 5 bases and J lost 4, with 17 bases in between. This CDR3 has 15 residues. CDR3 nucleotide sequence: TGTGCCAGCAGTCCCAGTGGACACTCCTTCACTGAAGCTTTCTTT. This sequence encodes CASSPSGHSFTEAFF.

This clonotype has at least ten counts. The gene calls are TRBV29-1 and TRBJ2-1; the D is unclear. V lost 6 bases, J lost 7 bases, and 10 bases lay in between. In germline, CDR1 is SQVTM, CDR2 ANQGSEA. This CDR3 has 11 residues. CDR3 sequence (DNA): TGCAGCGTGGCCCGGGCTAATGAGCAGTTCTTC. Its translation: CSVARANEQFF.

This clonotype has at least ten counts. The chain uses TRBV29-1 and TRBJ2-1, with 7 positions matching TRBD1. Germline V lookup: CDR1 SQVTM, CDR2 ANQGSEA. CDR3 size: 13 residues. With 3 bases clipped from V and 5 bases from J, the junction kept 4 bases outside the gene matches. The CDR3 loop reads CSVEGQTDNEQFF. DNA of the CDR3: TGCAGCGTTGAGGGACAGACCGACAATGAGCAGTTCTTC.

This clonotype was seen at least ten times. The chain links TRBV5-1 to TRBJ1-2; no clear D. Looked up from germline, CDR1 is SGHRS and CDR2 is YFSETQ. The CDR3 runs to 12 residues. Trimming removed 0 bases from V and 5 bases from J, with 5 bases in between. In nucleotides, the CDR3 is TGCGCCAGCAGCTTGGGTGGTTATGGCTACACCTTC. The encoded protein is CASSLGGYGYTF.

There are many counts of this clonotype. The V call is TRBV13, the J call TRBJ2-1; D may be TRBD1 (6 bases). The CDR3 length is 14 residues. The V gene's germline CDR1 is PRHDT and CDR2 FYEKMQ (reference sequence). Trimming took 3 bases from V and 5 from J, leaving 11 bases between them. The CDR3 region has the DNA TGTGCCAGCAGCTTCGGGACACTTAACAATGAGCAGTTCTTC. Encoded protein: CASSFGTLNNEQFF.

This clonotype showed up many times. The chain employs TRBV6-5 and TRBJ2-7, with TRBD1 as a possible D gene (5 bases). V was cut by 2 bases and J by 6 bases, with 11 bases left in between. Germline lookup yields CDR1 MNHEY and CDR2 SVGAGI. The CDR3 sequence is 13 residues long. In DNA, the CDR3 is TGTGCCAGCAGTTACGGGCAGGGCAGCGAGCAGTACTTC. Encoded protein: CASSYGQGSEQYF.

Comments on this clonotype: This sequence may be a read error, since a much larger clone differs from it by one base. V is TRBV7-6 and J is TRBJ2-3; 8 bases match TRBD2. This CDR3 spans 15 amino acids. The J segment lost 7 bases and the V segment lost 4 bases, leaving 10 bases of the junction unmatched. Germline CDR1 is SGHVS and CDR2 is FNYEAQ. In nucleotides, the CDR3 is TGTGCCAGCAGCTACTTAACGGGGGGGGAACATACGCAGTATTTT. Protein product: CASSYLTGGEHTQYF.

In this sample, this clonotype turned up many times. CDR3 in amino acids: CSASVWGSNYGYTF. The CDR3 nucleotides read TGCAGTGCTAGTGTTTGGGGGTCTAACTATGGCTACACCTTC. The gene calls are TRBV20-1 and TRBJ1-2; D is perhaps TRBD1 (5 bases). V lost 3 bases to trimming and J lost 0 bases, with 11 bases between them. The CDR3 is 14 residues long. Germline V gene sequence: CDR1 DFQATT, CDR2 SNEGSKA (reference sequence).

This clonotype has just a few counts. The chain uses TRBV15 and TRBJ2-5; the D call may be TRBD1 or TRBD2 (6 bases each). Germline V gene data show CDR1 as LNHNV and CDR2 as YYDKDF (reference sequence). The V end was cut by 0 bases, the J end by 5 bases, with 19 bases between. This CDR3 has 17 amino acids. CDR3 protein: CATSREGAGRRGETQYF. The CDR3 region has the DNA TGTGCCACCAGCAGAGAGGGGGCGGGAAGGCGGGGTGAGACCCAGTACTTC.

This chain connects TRBV19 to TRBJ2-3; tentative D call: TRBD2 (7 bases). V dropped 3 bases and J dropped 2 bases, with 12 bases sitting between them. Germline CDR1 and CDR2: LNHDA and SQIVND (reference sequence). CDR3 length: 15 residues. CDR3 in DNA: TGTGCCAGTAGTATTATTCGGGGGGCCACAGATACGCAGTATTTT. Amino acid sequence: CASSIIRGATDTQYF.

This clonotype was seen ten or more times. The chain recombines TRBV28 with TRBJ2-7; D unresolved. The germline gives CDR1 MDHEN, CDR2 SYDVKM. V was clipped by 1 base and J by 3 bases, with 10 bases between them. The CDR3 totals 14 residues. CDR3 in amino acids: CASSLSVRVYEQYF. In DNA, the CDR3 is TGTGCCAGCAGTTTATCCGTACGGGTCTACGAGCAGTACTTC.

The CDR3 nucleotides are TGTGCCAGCAGTTTTAGGGGACAGAACTCCTACGAGCAGTACTTC. Protein: CASSFRGQNSYEQYF. This chain connects TRBV28 to TRBJ2-7; TRBD1 aligns across 7 bases. V trimming: 3 bases; J trimming: 0 bases; junction bases outside the gene matches: 5. This CDR3 is 15 amino acids long. Looked up from germline, CDR1 is MDHEN and CDR2 is SYDVKM.

Comment on this clonotype: This may arise from a read error, as a much more abundant clone is one base away. This sequence joins TRBV25-1 and TRBJ2-7; D is tentatively TRBD1 or TRBD2 (5 bases each). Trimming pared 7 bases from V and 5 bases from J, leaving 15 bases between. CDR1 is MGHDK and CDR2 is SYGVNS in the germline V gene. The CDR3 extends over 13 amino acids. The CDR3 DNA sequence: TGTGCCAGCAAAGACAGTGGGGGACACGAGCAGTACTTC. Residues: CASKDSGGHEQYF.

This clonotype was detected many times. The V gene is TRBV20-1, the J gene TRBJ2-7, with 10 bases matching TRBD1. The germline CDR1 and CDR2 sequences are DFQATT and SNEGSKA (reference sequence). This CDR3 is built from 13 residues. The V and J ends lost 3 bases and 3 bases, in that order; junction bases with no gene match: 2. CDR3 sequence: CSARDRGNYEQYF. The CDR3 coding sequence is TGCAGTGCTAGGGACAGGGGGAACTACGAGCAGTACTTC.

This clonotype was picked up many times. The V gene is TRBV11-2, the J gene TRBJ1-2; D possibly corresponds to TRBD1 (6 bases). V was clipped by 1 base and J by 2 bases, with 8 bases between them. The CDR3 is made up of 14 amino acids. Germline-derived CDR1 and CDR2 are SGHAT and FQNNGV. DNA of the CDR3: TGTGCCAGCAGCTTAGGAGGACAGAACTATGGCTACACCTTC. It translates to CASSLGGQNYGYTF. Based on the CDR3 plus reference TRBV11-2 and TRBJ1-2, the full variable domain is EAGVAQSPRYKIIEKRQSVAFWCNPISGHATLYWYQQILGQGPKLLIQFQNNGVVDDSQLPKDRFSAERLKGVDSTLKIQPAKLEDSAVYLCASSLGGQNYGYTFGSGTRLTVV.

In this sample, this clonotype turned up many times. The gene calls are TRBV4-3 and TRBJ1-6; D is undetermined. Germline CDR1 is LGHNA and CDR2 is YSLEER. V was cut by 8 bases and J by 9 bases, with 14 bases left in between. This CDR3 is 13 amino acids long. CDR3 protein: CASQARIFSPLHF. CDR3 in DNA: TGCGCCAGCCAAGCCCGGATTTTTTCACCCCTCCACTTT.

This clonotype was picked up many times. The genes are TRBV12-3 or TRBV12-4 and TRBJ2-5; D unresolved. V lost 6 bases, J lost 5 bases, and 16 bases lay in between. The CDR3 loop spans 14 amino acids. CDR3 protein: CASSPAYSRETQYF. CDR3 DNA: TGTGCCAGCAGCCCCGCCTACTCCAGGGAGACCCAGTACTTC.

The chain links TRBV20-1 to TRBJ1-2; D remains ambiguous. Trimming took off 0 bases at V and 4 bases at J, with 12 bases between the two ends. CDR3 length equals 14 residues. Germline loops: CDR1 DFQATT, CDR2 SNEGSKA (reference sequence). CDR3 nucleotides: TGCAGTGCTAGAGATCCCCAAGCCGGCTATGGCTACACCTTC. This sequence encodes CSARDPQAGYGYTF.

As regards this clonotype: The CDR3 end shows no conserved phenylalanine or tryptophan, and so a read error is likely. The DNA is omitted, as the CDR3 cannot be located on it reliably, and the CDR3 follows TCRdb's listing. V gene TRBV18 combines with J gene TRBJ1-2; no check of the table's D call, TRBD1, against the DNA was made. Germline V gives CDR1 KGHSH, CDR2 LQKENI. The CDR3 has 13 amino acids, counting both end residues. The CDR3 loop is CAMPLGSLYGYPC.

This clonotype was recorded at least ten times. V and J are TRBV9 and TRBJ1-2, with 7 bases aligning to TRBD1. Losses at the gene ends were 0 bases for V and 8 bases for J; bases not matched to a gene: 4. The CDR3 is made up of 13 amino acids. The V gene's germline CDR1 is SGDLS and CDR2 YYNGEE. The CDR3 DNA reads as TGTGCCAGCAGCGTAGGACAGGGAAACGGCTACACCTTC. This translates into CASSVGQGNGYTF.

This clonotype was counted at least ten times. This chain links TRBV7-9 with TRBJ2-5, with D tentatively TRBD2 (5 bases). CDR3 length equals 14 residues. V was shortened by 5 bases and J by 9 bases, with 19 bases between the two germline ends. Germline V gene sequence: CDR1 SEHNR, CDR2 FQNEAQ (reference sequence). The CDR3 sequence is CASSPRGAEVAQYF. CDR3 nucleotide sequence: TGTGCCAGCAGCCCACGGGGTGCCGAGGTGGCCCAGTACTTC.

This clonotype showed up many times. V gene TRBV5-5 combines with J gene TRBJ1-4, with D possibly matching TRBD1 (6 bases). Germline CDR1 reads SGHKS; CDR2 reads YYEKEE (reference sequence). Trimming took 3 bases from V and 8 from J, leaving 20 bases between them. This CDR3 is 16 amino acids long. CDR3 protein: CASSSGAGDKTEKLFF. The CDR3 nucleotides are TGTGCCAGCAGCTCCGGCGCTGGGGACAAAACAGAAAAACTGTTTTTT. The variable domain in full, completed from reference TRBV5-5 and TRBJ1-4, reads DAGVTQSPTHLIKTRGQQVTLRCSPISGHKSVSWYQQVLGQGPQFIFQYYEKEERGRGNFPDRFSARQFPNYSSELNVNALLLGDSALYLCASSSGAGDKTEKLFFGSGTQLSVL.

This clonotype was seen repeatedly, ten times or more. The V gene is TRBV10-3, the J gene TRBJ1-2, with D hard to call. V was shortened by 6 bases and J by 4 bases, with 9 bases between the two germline ends. The CDR3 is 12 amino acids. CDR1 and CDR2 (germline): ENHRY, SYGVKD. The CDR3 loop is CAIRAQIYGYTF. In DNA, the CDR3 is TGTGCCATCAGGGCACAGATCTATGGCTACACCTTC.

At least ten counts were recorded for this clonotype. The genes are TRBV7-9 and TRBJ2-5; 11 bases fit TRBD1. Germline V gives CDR1 SEHNR, CDR2 FQNEAQ (reference sequence). This CDR3 has 15 amino acids. Trimming took 6 bases from V and 5 from J; bases not matched to a gene: 8. CDR3 sequence reads: CASSPGQGAWETQYF. CDR3 nucleotides: TGTGCCAGCAGTCCTGGACAGGGGGCGTGGGAGACCCAGTACTTC.